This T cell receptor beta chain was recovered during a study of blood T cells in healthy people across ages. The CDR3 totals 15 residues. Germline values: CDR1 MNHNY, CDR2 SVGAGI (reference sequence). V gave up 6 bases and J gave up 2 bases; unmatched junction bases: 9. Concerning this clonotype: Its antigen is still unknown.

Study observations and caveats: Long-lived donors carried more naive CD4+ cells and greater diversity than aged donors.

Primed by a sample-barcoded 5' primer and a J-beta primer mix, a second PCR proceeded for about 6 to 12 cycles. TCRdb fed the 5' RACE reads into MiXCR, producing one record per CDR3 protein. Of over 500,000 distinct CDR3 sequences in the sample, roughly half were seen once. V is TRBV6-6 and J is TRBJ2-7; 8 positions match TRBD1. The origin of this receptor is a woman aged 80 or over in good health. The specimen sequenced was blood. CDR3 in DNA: TGTGCCAGCAGAGAATCTCAGACAGGGGCCTACGAGCAGTACTTC. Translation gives CASRESQTGAYEQYF.